The entry below describes one T cell receptor (beta chain). Germline V gene data show CDR1 as LNHNV and CDR2 as YYDKDF (reference sequence). CDR3 length: 11 amino acids. The source of the sample is a study of T cells in Graves' hyperthyroidism and ophthalmopathy. What was amplified from RNA transcripts were TCR beta CDR3 regions. HTBI primers were employed in a first-round RT-PCR of the TCR CDR3. TCRdb redid the calling of the multiplex PCR reads with MiXCR, one entry per CDR3 protein. In the table there are roughly 710,000 distinct CDR3 sequences, around 40% of which are singletons. The receptor was isolated from a woman between 40 and 50 years old with Graves' hyperthyroidism. V and J are TRBV15 and TRBJ2-7; D is uncertain. The closer fit of TRBJ2-1 to the DNA end suggests the J call may be wrong. Sequencing used blood. The CDR3: CATSHLDEQFF. The CDR3 DNA reads TGTGCCACCAGCCACCTCGATGAGCAGTTCTTC.